This T cell receptor (beta chain) derives from a study of monozygotic twins with inflammatory bowel disease. The template switching step added UMIs that contained a 6-nucleotide sample barcode. TCRdb processed the 5' RACE reads again and assigns one entry to each CDR3 protein, with no DNA. This repertoire includes over 350,000 distinct CDR3 sequences. This CDR3 comprises 15 residues. The germline V gene encodes CDR1 MNHNS and CDR2 SASEGT. V and J are TRBV6-1 and TRBJ2-1; TCRdb designates TRBD2, a call that cannot be tested without DNA. This receptor was identified in a human donor with ulcerative colitis or Crohn's disease, or a healthy co-twin of an affected twin (not recorded which). Sequenced: blood. The chain's CDR3 is CASSEGAGGYNEQFF.